These 15 T cell receptor beta chains were sequenced from one sample in a study of T cell repertoires in cytomegalovirus infection. TCRdb independently ran MiXCR on the reads; one entry per CDR3 protein. The table records approximately 150,000 distinct CDR3 sequences, about a fifth of them present only once. Their recognized antigens are unknown. Sequences were derived from CD8+ T cells from cultured PBMCs, sampled from culture after CMV antigen stimulation. The receptors were gathered from a human donor in good health (CMV status not recorded). Some clones in this sample may be carry-over from other donors' samples.

This clonotype appeared a few times. This chain connects TRBV6-1 to TRBJ2-5; TRBD2 aligns across 10 bases. The ends lost 4 bases at V and 5 bases at J; junction bases unmatched: 10. This CDR3 has 16 residues. Per the germline V gene, CDR1 is MNHNS and CDR2 is SASEGT. CDR3 sequence: CASSGYLAGEGETQYF. The DNA for the CDR3 is TGTGCCAGCAGTGGCTACCTAGCGGGGGAGGGGGAGACCCAGTACTTC.

J is TRBJ2-2 and V is TRBV7-6; 11 bases are a match to TRBD1. Losses at the gene ends were 4 bases for V and 5 bases for J; bases not matched to a gene: 6. Germline V gene data show CDR1 as SGHVS and CDR2 as FNYEAQ. CDR3 length: 16 residues. CDR3 sequence: CASSYGQGASTGELFF. The DNA for the CDR3 is TGTGCCAGCAGCTATGGACAGGGGGCAAGTACCGGGGAGCTGTTTTTT.

The J gene is TRBJ2-3, the V gene TRBV7-8, with a possible D match to TRBD2 (7 bases). Trimming left V 5 bases short and J 0 bases short, with 21 bases between. Germline CDR1 is SGHVS and CDR2 is FQNEAQ. This CDR3 region has 18 residues. CDR3 residues: CASSPEGGGASSTDTQYF. Written as DNA, the CDR3 is TGTGCCAGCAGCCCCGAGGGGGGGGGAGCTTCTAGCACAGATACGCAGTATTTT.

This chain uses TRBV29-1 with TRBJ2-1; tentatively, D is TRBD1 (5 bases). CDR3 length: 11 amino acids. Per the germline V gene, CDR1 is SQVTM and CDR2 is ANQGSEA. Trimming took 2 bases from V and 7 from J, leaving 6 bases between them. The CDR3 loop reads CSVEKGNEQFF. CDR3 coding DNA: TGCAGCGTTGAAAAGGGGAATGAGCAGTTCTTC.

This rearrangement joins TRBV7-2 to TRBJ1-5, with 10 bases that match TRBD1. V shed 5 bases, J shed 6 bases, and the junction held 7 bases outside the gene matches. Germline V gene lookup returns CDR1 SGHTA and CDR2 FQGNSA. The CDR3 is 15 residues long. The CDR3 region has the DNA TGTGCCAGCAGCCTCCGGACAGGGGGAACTCAGCCCCAGCATTTT. Translating gives CASSLRTGGTQPQHF.

This chain uses TRBV12-3 or TRBV12-4 with TRBJ1-1; D may be TRBD1 (5 bases). The CDR3 runs 14 residues. Trimming took 4 bases from V and 4 from J, leaving 13 bases between them. CDR3 nucleotide sequence: TGTGCCAGCAGTTGGGCCAGGGACGCCACTGAAGCTTTCTTT. As protein: CASSWARDATEAFF.

This clonotype was seen more than once but under ten times. The chain combines TRBV7-9 with TRBJ1-4; D ambiguous. From germline, CDR1 is SEHNR and CDR2 FQNEAQ (reference sequence). The V end was cut by 4 bases, the J end by 8 bases, with 14 bases between. This CDR3 has 14 residues. The CDR3 DNA reads as TGTGCCAGCAGCTCCCGGGTACGAGGGGAAAAACTGTTTTTT. Encoded protein: CASSSRVRGEKLFF.

The rearrangement joins TRBV7-8 to TRBJ2-3; 8 bases line up with TRBD2. CDR3 size: 16 residues. Trimming at V came to 5 bases and at J to 1 base, leaving 8 bases not matched to a gene. Germline V gives CDR1 SGHVS, CDR2 FQNEAQ. Here the CDR3 DNA reads TGTGCCAGCAGCCTCCTGGGAGCGGGAGGCACAGATACGCAGTATTTT. Translation gives CASSLLGAGGTDTQYF.

This rearrangement joins TRBV6-5 to TRBJ1-2, with a weak D call TRBD1 (5 bases). Germline CDR1 and CDR2: MNHEY and SVGAGI. Trimming took off 0 bases at V and 6 bases at J, with 11 bases between the two ends. The CDR3 is made up of 14 amino acids. CDR3 region: CASSYSQGSHGYTF. DNA of the CDR3: TGTGCCAGCAGTTACTCGCAGGGATCCCATGGCTACACCTTC.

V gene TRBV12-3 or TRBV12-4 combines with J gene TRBJ2-2, with D perhaps TRBD2 (6 bases). The V gene lost 3 bases and the J gene lost 8 bases, with 13 bases spanning the gap. The CDR3 contains 14 residues. This CDR3 reads CASSFPAGGGELFF. The CDR3 region has the DNA TGTGCCAGCAGTTTCCCAGCGGGCGGGGGGGAGCTGTTTTTT.

The chain combines TRBV28 with TRBJ2-1, with 13 bases identical to TRBD2. This CDR3 contains 19 residues. The V segment lost 6 bases and the J segment 7 bases; nucleotides outside the gene matches: 18. Germline V gene data show CDR1 as MDHEN and CDR2 as SYDVKM. CDR3 in amino acids: CASSRLPGLAGTRGNEQFF. The CDR3 DNA reads TGTGCCAGCAGCCGCCTCCCGGGACTAGCGGGGACTCGTGGGAATGAGCAGTTCTTC.

This clonotype has just a few counts. The chain joins TRBV12-3 or TRBV12-4 to TRBJ2-3; 12 bases line up with TRBD2. V shed 7 bases, J shed 5 bases, and the junction held 10 bases outside the gene matches. The CDR3 runs 16 residues. The DNA of the CDR3 is TGTGCCAGCAATTCCCTAGCGGGGGGGCCGGAAGATACGCAGTATTTT. Amino acids: CASNSLAGGPEDTQYF.

The chain combines TRBV28 with TRBJ1-1; D call uncertain. The CDR3 runs 15 residues. Trimming cost V 3 bases and J 4 bases, with 15 bases left between them. Germline CDR1 MDHEN, CDR2 SYDVKM. DNA for the CDR3: TGTGCCAGCAGTTTTTACGGGCGCATGAGCACTGAAGCTTTCTTT. This sequence encodes CASSFYGRMSTEAFF.

This CDR3 is CASSLERGGQTQYF. The CDR3 DNA is TGTGCCAGCAGCTTAGAACGGGGGGGACAGACCCAGTACTTC. This sequence joins TRBV7-2 and TRBJ2-5; TRBD2 matches at 8 bases. CDR3 length: 14 amino acids. Unmatched junction bases numbered 4, after V lost 1 base and J lost 6 bases. The germline gives CDR1 SGHTA, CDR2 FQGNSA.

This clonotype was counted only a few times. The rearrangement uses TRBV19 and TRBJ2-7; possibly TRBD2 for D (5 bases). The V gene's germline CDR1 is LNHDA and CDR2 SQIVND (reference sequence). CDR3 length: 13 residues. The germline V and J ends were trimmed by 3 bases and 6 bases, with 12 bases remaining between them. Here the CDR3 reads CASSILADGEQYF. Written as DNA, the CDR3 is TGTGCCAGTAGTATTCTAGCTGACGGCGAGCAGTACTTC.